This entry lists 32 T cell receptor beta chains sequenced from one sample in a study of cytomegalovirus exposure and HLA in healthy donors. Clones were sequenced by immunoSEQ multiplex PCR, and TCRdb holds only the in-frame ones, with some missing. The sample lists tens of thousands of clones; roughly 92% were seen once. Sample: PBMCs. The receptors stem from a woman younger than 30 in good health and CMV-seropositive.

The chain joins TRBV19 to TRBJ2-2; weak D call: TRBD1 (6 bases). The CDR3 extends over 17 amino acids. Germline CDR1 is LNHDA and CDR2 is SQIVND (reference sequence). Trimming took off 5 bases at V and 6 bases at J, with 22 bases between the two ends. This CDR3 is CASSPPNYRVVPGELFF. CDR3 bases: TGTGCCAGTAGTCCGCCCAACTACAGGGTCGTCCCCGGGGAGCTGTTTTTT.

The CDR3 loop reads CASSPSRTGRADTQYF. The CDR3, as DNA: TGTGCCAGCAGCCCCAGCAGGACAGGGAGGGCAGATACGCAGTATTTT. This chain uses TRBV7-6 with TRBJ2-3, with D possibly matching TRBD1 (8 bases). Germline-derived CDR1 and CDR2 are SGHVS and FNYEAQ. The CDR3 is 16 residues long. The V and J ends lost 5 bases and 4 bases respectively, with 19 bases between them. The entire variable domain, with the rest obtained from reference TRBV7-6 and TRBJ2-3, is as follows: GAGVSQSPRYKVTKRGQDVALRCDPISGHVSLYWYRQALGQGPEFLTYFNYEAQQDKSGLPNDRFSAERPEGSISTLTIQRTEQRDSAMYRCASSPSRTGRADTQYFGPGTRLTVL.

This chain links TRBV10-2 with TRBJ2-3, with 8 bases fitting TRBD2. With 3 bases clipped from V and 2 bases from J, the junction kept 4 bases outside the gene matches. The CDR3 sequence is 15 residues long. CDR1 and CDR2 from the germline V gene are WSHSY and SAAADI. The CDR3: CASSDIAGHTDTQYF. The CDR3 coding sequence is TGCGCCAGCAGTGACATAGCGGGACACACAGATACGCAGTATTTT.

The chain recombines TRBV4-2 with TRBJ2-2; 10 nucleotides line up with TRBD2. The CDR3 spans 18 residues. Looked up from germline, CDR1 is LGHNA and CDR2 is YNFKEQ. V shed 5 bases and J 1 base; nucleotides not matched to a gene: 10. The CDR3 DNA sequence: TGTGCCAGCAGCAGCGGTCCCATAGCGGGGGGGAACACCGGGGAGCTGTTTTTT. It yields the protein CASSSGPIAGGNTGELFF.

This clone was recorded once. This chain connects TRBV5-1 to TRBJ1-2; D is possibly TRBD1 (5 bases). The germline V gene encodes CDR1 SGHRS and CDR2 YFSETQ. The CDR3 consists of 16 residues. V was cut by 1 base and J by 0 bases, with 13 bases left in between. This CDR3 reads CASSLWAGQANYGYTF. DNA for the CDR3: TGCGCCAGCAGCTTGTGGGCAGGGCAAGCTAACTATGGCTACACCTTC.

V and J are TRBV4-2 and TRBJ2-1; 10 bases map to TRBD2. Germline assignment: CDR1 LGHNA and CDR2 YNFKEQ. The V gene end was trimmed by 0 bases and the J gene end by 8 bases; junction bases not matched to a gene: 7. The CDR3 has 16 amino acids. The CDR3, as DNA: TGTGCCAGCAGCCAAGACCCTAGCGGGAGTTTAGATGAGCAGTTCTTC. Translation: CASSQDPSGSLDEQFF.

The chain joins TRBV18 to TRBJ2-7; D is possibly TRBD1 (6 bases). Germline V gives CDR1 KGHSH, CDR2 LQKENI. The CDR3 extends over 17 amino acids. V was pared by 1 base and J by 1 base, with 17 bases between. Here the CDR3 DNA reads TGTGCCAGCTCACCACACGGTCAGGGGAACGATTCCTACGAGCAGTACTTC. Amino acid sequence: CASSPHGQGNDSYEQYF.

The rearrangement links TRBV18 to TRBJ2-1; TRBD1 matches 9 bases. The CDR3 runs to 18 residues. Germline CDR1 KGHSH, CDR2 LQKENI. Losses at the gene ends were 3 bases for V and 5 bases for J; bases not matched to a gene: 14. Written as DNA, the CDR3 is TGTGCCAGCTCACCGAGACCGCCCGGGACAGGGAATGACAATGAGCAGTTCTTC. Amino acid sequence: CASSPRPPGTGNDNEQFF.

The J gene is TRBJ1-4, the V gene TRBV15, with TRBD1 matching 9 bases. The ends lost 7 bases at V and 3 bases at J; junction bases unmatched: 6. The CDR3 has 15 residues. Germline V gene sequence: CDR1 LNHNV, CDR2 YYDKDF (reference sequence). This chain's CDR3 is CATKDRGDPNEKLFF. The CDR3 DNA is TGTGCCACCAAGGACAGGGGAGACCCTAATGAAAAACTGTTTTTT. The variable domain in full, with the rest retrieved from reference TRBV15 and TRBJ1-4, is DAMVIQNPRYQVTQFGKPVTLSCSQTLNHNVMYWYQQKSSQAPKLLFHYYDKDFNNEADTPDNFQSRRPNTSFCFLDIRSPGLGDTAMYLCATKDRGDPNEKLFFGSGTQLSVL.

This clone was detected once. This rearrangement joins TRBV18 to TRBJ2-1, with D possibly matching TRBD1 (5 bases). The CDR3 length is 16 residues. Trimming shortened V by 6 bases and J by 1 base, and 16 bases separated the two germline ends. CDR1 KGHSH and CDR2 LQKENI come from the germline V gene. The CDR3 region is CASSILNPGSYNEQFF. The CDR3 coding sequence is TGTGCCAGCTCTATACTCAATCCAGGGTCCTACAATGAGCAGTTCTTC.

The chain employs TRBV4-1 and TRBJ1-3; D is ambiguous. CDR3 size: 14 residues. Germline V gives CDR1 MGHRA, CDR2 YSYEKL. V was clipped by 0 bases and J by 2 bases, with 5 bases between them. Here the CDR3 reads CASSQEQTGNTIYF. The CDR3 DNA is TGCGCCAGCAGCCAAGAGCAGACTGGAAACACCATATATTTT.

The chain employs TRBV18 and TRBJ2-6; D is unclear. Trimming removed 3 bases at V and 0 bases at J, with 12 bases between. The V gene's germline CDR1 is KGHSH and CDR2 LQKENI. This CDR3 spans 17 amino acids. CDR3 DNA: TGTGCCAGCTCACCCTCCCCGCGCAACTCTGGGGCCAACGTCCTGACTTTC. Translation: CASSPSPRNSGANVLTF.

This chain links TRBV4-2 with TRBJ2-6; D remains ambiguous. The CDR3 is made up of 17 amino acids. In germline, CDR1 is LGHNA, CDR2 YNFKEQ. Trimming pared 0 bases from V and 1 base from J, leaving 10 bases between. The CDR3 is CASSQERLRSGANVLTF. CDR3 coding DNA: TGTGCCAGCAGCCAAGAACGACTGAGATCTGGGGCCAACGTCCTGACTTTC.

The chain uses TRBV4-3 and TRBJ2-3, with 10 bases identical to TRBD2. CDR1 and CDR2 (germline): LGHNA, YSLEER. The CDR3 contains 17 residues. J lost 4 bases, V lost 0 bases, and 7 bases had no gene match. The chain's CDR3 is CASSQDERGGLADTQYF. Here the CDR3 DNA reads TGCGCCAGCAGCCAAGATGAGCGGGGGGGCCTGGCAGATACGCAGTATTTT.

The V and J genes are TRBV5-4 and TRBJ1-1; D call uncertain. This CDR3 is built from 12 residues. From germline, CDR1 is SGHNT and CDR2 YYREEE (reference sequence). The ends were cut back, 4 bases at V and 1 base at J, with 5 bases in the middle. CDR3 protein: CASSPGNTEAFF. The CDR3 DNA is TGTGCCAGCAGCCCAGGGAACACTGAAGCTTTCTTT.

The chain joins TRBV4-3 to TRBJ1-4, with D maybe TRBD1 (5 bases). The V gene lost 2 bases and the J gene lost 5 bases, with 12 bases spanning the gap. The CDR3 runs 15 residues. Germline V lookup: CDR1 LGHNA, CDR2 YSLEER. The CDR3 region is CASSQIAGGNEKLFF. The DNA for the CDR3 is TGCGCCAGCAGCCAAATAGCGGGGGGAAATGAAAAACTGTTTTTT.

V is TRBV5-1 and J is TRBJ2-1; D is undetermined. Germline V lookup: CDR1 SGHRS, CDR2 YFSETQ. CDR3 length: 11 amino acids. V lost 3 bases, J lost 6 bases, and 4 bases lay in between. In DNA form, the CDR3 reads TGCGCCAGCAGCTCTTTCAATGAGCAGTTCTTC. This sequence encodes CASSSFNEQFF.

This sequence joins TRBV6-4 and TRBJ2-1; the match to TRBD1 covers 9 bases. Trimming took 0 bases from V and 6 from J; bases not matched to a gene: 3. CDR3 length: 15 residues. Germline values: CDR1 MRHNA, CDR2 SNTAGT. DNA of the CDR3: TGTGCCAGCAGTGACTCGGACAGGGGAGGCAATGAGCAGTTCTTC. The encoded protein is CASSDSDRGGNEQFF.

This chain joins TRBV5-1 and TRBJ1-1; D perhaps matches TRBD1 (6 bases). The V gene's germline CDR1 is SGHRS and CDR2 YFSETQ. V lost 4 bases to trimming and J lost 8 bases, with 15 bases between them. This CDR3 has 13 residues. CDR3 loop: CASSLTGITEAFF. For the CDR3, the DNA is TGCGCCAGCAGCCTTACAGGGATTACCGAAGCTTTCTTT.

The chain has TRBV14 and TRBJ2-7; unclear D gene. Germline lookup yields CDR1 SGHDN and CDR2 FVKESK. The germline V and J ends were trimmed by 0 bases and 9 bases, with 12 bases remaining between them. The CDR3 contains 13 residues. CDR3 bases: TGTGCCAGCAGCCAAGAACGTGGAGTGGGGCAGTACTTC. Protein product: CASSQERGVGQYF.

V usage is TRBV27 and J usage is TRBJ1-2, with TRBD1 as a possible D gene (5 bases). Germline assignment: CDR1 MNHEY and CDR2 SMNVEV (reference sequence). Between the trimmed V and J ends, which lost 8 bases and 5 bases, there was a span of 18 bases. This CDR3 is built from 14 residues. The CDR3 DNA sequence: TGTGCCAGCGGGGGGAGGGGAAGAGGATATGGCTACACCTTC. Protein product: CASGGRGRGYGYTF.

V is TRBV10-2 and J is TRBJ1-4, with D possibly being TRBD1 (6 bases). The ends were cut back, 6 bases at V and 4 bases at J, with 18 bases in the middle. The CDR3 has 16 amino acids. Per germline, CDR1 WSHSY and CDR2 SAAADI. CDR3 sequence: CASSSRTGQFNEKLFF. CDR3 coding DNA: TGCGCCAGCAGCTCAAGAACGGGACAATTTAATGAAAAACTGTTTTTT.

The genes are TRBV27 and TRBJ2-1; 10 positions agree with TRBD2. Germline CDR1 and CDR2: MNHEY and SMNVEV (reference sequence). This CDR3 contains 18 residues. V lost 7 bases, J lost 5 bases, and 17 bases stayed unmatched. The CDR3 region is CASTVGGIAGGPDNEQFF. CDR3 DNA sequence: TGTGCCAGCACCGTAGGCGGAATAGCGGGAGGCCCGGACAATGAGCAGTTCTTC.

The CDR3 sequence: CSVYRGLIDEQFF. CDR3 nucleotides: TGCAGCGTTTACAGGGGGCTTATCGATGAGCAGTTCTTC. This chain joins TRBV29-1 and TRBJ2-1; 9 bases agree with TRBD1. The CDR3 runs to 13 residues. The germline gives CDR1 SQVTM, CDR2 ANQGSEA. V gave up 5 bases and J gave up 8 bases; unmatched junction bases: 7.

V is TRBV28 and J is TRBJ2-1; 10 nucleotides align to TRBD2. Germline lookup yields CDR1 MDHEN and CDR2 SYDVKM. V was clipped by 2 bases and J by 2 bases; unmatched bases: 3. The length of the CDR3 is 16 residues. The CDR3 reads CASSLVAGGPYNEQFF. CDR3 nucleotide sequence: TGTGCCAGCAGTTTAGTAGCGGGGGGTCCCTACAATGAGCAGTTCTTC.

This chain joins TRBV30 and TRBJ2-1; 12 nucleotides agree with TRBD2. In germline, CDR1 is GTSNPN, CDR2 SVGIG (reference sequence). The CDR3 has 15 residues. V shed 3 bases and J 9 bases; nucleotides not matched to a gene: 9. DNA of the CDR3: TGTGCCTGGAGGGGCCGACTAGCGGGAGAGGGTGAGCAGTTCTTC. Its translation: CAWRGRLAGEGEQFF.

The gene calls are TRBV11-2 and TRBJ2-5, with 8 bases fitting TRBD1. Germline V CDR1 and CDR2: SGHAT, FQNNGV. With 4 bases clipped from V and 4 bases from J, the junction kept 8 bases outside the gene matches. The length of the CDR3 is 15 residues. The CDR3 DNA reads as TGTGCCAGCAGCTACGGACAGGGTTTTGGAGAGACCCAGTACTTC. Translated, it gives CASSYGQGFGETQYF.

The rearrangement links TRBV5-1 to TRBJ1-1; 11 bases agree with TRBD1. V lost 7 bases and J lost 0; bases outside the gene matches: 8. Germline V lookup: CDR1 SGHRS, CDR2 YFSETQ. This CDR3 contains 16 residues. The CDR3 nucleotides read TGCGCCAGCGGGGGACAGGGGGGGTCTATGAACACTGAAGCTTTCTTT. This gives the protein CASGGQGGSMNTEAFF.

This chain uses TRBV6-1 with TRBJ2-1, with 11 bases that match TRBD1. The CDR3 loop spans 17 amino acids. Germline V gene data show CDR1 as MNHNS and CDR2 as SASEGT. J lost 6 bases, V lost 2 bases, and 9 bases had no gene match. The CDR3 DNA is TGTGCCAGCAGTGAATTTGAGGGGGGACAGGGGGGCAATGAGCAGTTCTTC. As protein: CASSEFEGGQGGNEQFF.

The genes are TRBV7-6 and TRBJ1-4; 8 bases are a match to TRBD1. Germline CDR1 and CDR2: SGHVS and FNYEAQ. The CDR3 is made up of 16 amino acids. Losses at the gene ends were 0 bases for V and 11 bases for J; bases not matched to a gene: 11. The CDR3 region is CASSLAEGQGDRKLFF. The CDR3 DNA sequence: TGTGCCAGCAGCTTAGCGGAAGGACAGGGAGATCGGAAACTGTTTTTT.

The V call is TRBV10-1, the J call TRBJ2-2; D perhaps matches TRBD1 (5 bases). Looked up from germline, CDR1 is WNHNN and CDR2 is SYGVQD (reference sequence). Trimming removed 6 bases at V and 6 bases at J, with 17 bases between. The CDR3 is made up of 15 amino acids. CDR3 in amino acids: CASSGQYIGAGELFF. For the CDR3, the DNA is TGCGCCAGCAGCGGGCAATATATAGGGGCCGGGGAGCTGTTTTTT.

The V and J genes are TRBV12-5 and TRBJ2-5; 11 nucleotides line up with TRBD1. J gave up 2 bases and V 6 bases, and 14 bases lay outside the gene matches. Germline V gene sequence: CDR1 LGHNT, CDR2 FRNRAP. The CDR3 length is 18 residues. The CDR3: CASGRGQGARLGQETQYF. Written as DNA, the CDR3 is TGTGCTAGTGGCCGCGGACAGGGGGCGCGTTTGGGACAAGAGACCCAGTACTTC.